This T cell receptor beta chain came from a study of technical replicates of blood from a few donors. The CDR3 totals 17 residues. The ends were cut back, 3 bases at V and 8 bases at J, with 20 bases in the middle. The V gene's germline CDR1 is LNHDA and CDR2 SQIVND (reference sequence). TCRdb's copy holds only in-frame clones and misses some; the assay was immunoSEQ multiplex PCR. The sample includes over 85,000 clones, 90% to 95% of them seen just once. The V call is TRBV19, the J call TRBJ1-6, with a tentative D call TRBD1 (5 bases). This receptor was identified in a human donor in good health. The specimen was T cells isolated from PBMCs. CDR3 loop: CASSMFNVGTGDSPLHF. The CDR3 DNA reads TGTGCCAGTAGTATGTTTAACGTTGGGACGGGAGATTCACCCCTCCACTTT.